This TCR beta chain originates from a study of radiotherapy plus CTLA-4 blockade in lung cancer. Study-level findings and limits: In blood, tumor-derived TCR clones expanded after radiotherapy plus ipilimumab. Early shifts in blood T cell clones, with interferon-beta, reportedly predicted response best.

Worth noting for this clone: The antigen remains undetermined.

Using immunoSEQ multiplex PCR, the repertoire was profiled, and TCRdb retains in-frame clones only, with some absent. The sample holds 100,000 or so clones, around 84% seen once. J was trimmed by 5 bases and V by 1 base; bases with no gene match: 0. The CDR3 is 14 amino acids. Germline CDR1 SEHNR, CDR2 FQNEAQ (reference sequence). Patients had chemo-refractory metastatic non-small-cell lung cancer and received focal radiation plus CTLA-4 blockade that used ipilimumab. This TCR was sampled from a human donor with non-small cell lung cancer that progressed on radiotherapy plus ipilimumab. The genes are TRBV7-9 and TRBJ2-3; 10 bases map to TRBD2. The sample in question was peripheral blood, obtained from a patient treated with radiotherapy plus ipilimumab. CDR3 sequence (DNA): TGTGCCAGCAGCTTAGGGACTAGCGGAGATACGCAGTATTTT. Translation gives CASSLGTSGDTQYF.